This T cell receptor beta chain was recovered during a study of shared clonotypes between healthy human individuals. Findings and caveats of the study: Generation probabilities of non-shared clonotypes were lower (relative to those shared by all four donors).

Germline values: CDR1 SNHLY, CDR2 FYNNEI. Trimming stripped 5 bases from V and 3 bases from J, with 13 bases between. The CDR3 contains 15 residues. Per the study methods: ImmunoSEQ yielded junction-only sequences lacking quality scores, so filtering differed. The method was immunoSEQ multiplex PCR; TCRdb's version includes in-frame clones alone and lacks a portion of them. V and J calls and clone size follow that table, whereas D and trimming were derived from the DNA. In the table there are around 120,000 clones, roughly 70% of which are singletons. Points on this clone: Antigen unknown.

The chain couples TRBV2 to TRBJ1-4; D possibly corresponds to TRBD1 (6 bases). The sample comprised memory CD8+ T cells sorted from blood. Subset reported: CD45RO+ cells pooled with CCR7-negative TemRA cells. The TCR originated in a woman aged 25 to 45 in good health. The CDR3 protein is CASSLQGGANEKLFF. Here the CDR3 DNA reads TGTGCCAGCAGTTTACAGGGAGGGGCTAATGAAAAACTGTTTTTT.